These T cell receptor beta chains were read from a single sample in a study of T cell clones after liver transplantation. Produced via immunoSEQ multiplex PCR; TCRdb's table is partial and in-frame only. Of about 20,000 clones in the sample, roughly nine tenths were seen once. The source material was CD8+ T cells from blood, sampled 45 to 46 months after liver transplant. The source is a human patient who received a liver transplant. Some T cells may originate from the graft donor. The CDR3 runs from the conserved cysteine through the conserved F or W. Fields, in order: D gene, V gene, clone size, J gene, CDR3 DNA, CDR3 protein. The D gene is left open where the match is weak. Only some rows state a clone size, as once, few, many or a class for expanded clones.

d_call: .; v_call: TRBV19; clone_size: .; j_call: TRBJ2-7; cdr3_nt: TGTGCCAGTAGTGTCCCGGACAGTTACGAGCAGTACTTC; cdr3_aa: CASSVPDSYEQYF
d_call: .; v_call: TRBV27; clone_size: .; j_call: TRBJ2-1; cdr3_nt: TGTGCCAGCAGTCCATACTGGGGTAATGAGCAGTTCTTC; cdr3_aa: CASSPYWGNEQFF
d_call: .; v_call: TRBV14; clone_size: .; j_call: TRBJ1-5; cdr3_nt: TGTGCCAGCAGCCAAGCGCAGGGACAGCCCCAGCATTTT; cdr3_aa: CASSQAQGQPQHF
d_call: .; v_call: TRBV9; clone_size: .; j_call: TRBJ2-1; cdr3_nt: TGTGCCAGCAGCGTAGACCTGAGCTCCTACAATGAGCAGTTCTTC; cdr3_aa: CASSVDLSSYNEQFF
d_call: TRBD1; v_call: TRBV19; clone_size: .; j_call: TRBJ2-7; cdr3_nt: TGTGCCAGTAGTATCACAGGGGGTTACGAGCAGTACTTC; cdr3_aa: CASSITGGYEQYF
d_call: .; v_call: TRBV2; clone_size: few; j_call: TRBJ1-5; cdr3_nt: TGTGCCAGCAGCGGGGACGCCAGGGAGCCCCAGCATTTT; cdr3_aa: CASSGDAREPQHF
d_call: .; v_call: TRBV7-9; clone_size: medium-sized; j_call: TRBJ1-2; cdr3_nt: TGTGCCAGCAGCTTAGGTGAAGGGGCGAATGGCTACACCTTC; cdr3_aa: CASSLGEGANGYTF
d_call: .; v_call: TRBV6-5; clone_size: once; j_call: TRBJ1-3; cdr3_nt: TGTGCCAGCAGCGGCGACAGCTCTGGAAACACCATATATTTT; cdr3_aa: CASSGDSSGNTIYF
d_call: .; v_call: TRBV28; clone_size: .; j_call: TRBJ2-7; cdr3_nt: TGTGCCAGCAGTTTCGGACTGAACGAGCAGTACTTC; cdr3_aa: CASSFGLNEQYF
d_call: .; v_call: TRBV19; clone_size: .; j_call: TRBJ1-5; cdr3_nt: TGTGCCAGTAGTATAATAGGGGGTAATCAGCCCCAGCATTTT; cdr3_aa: CASSIIGGNQPQHF
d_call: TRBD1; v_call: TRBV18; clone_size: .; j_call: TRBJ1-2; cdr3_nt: TGTGCCAGCTCACCACCCCAGGGGGCCTTGTACTATGGCTACACCTTC; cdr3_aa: CASSPPQGALYYGYTF
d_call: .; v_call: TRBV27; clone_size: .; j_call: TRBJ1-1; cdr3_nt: TGTGCCACCAAATCGGACACCTTGAACACTGAAGCTTTCTTT; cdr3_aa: CATKSDTLNTEAFF
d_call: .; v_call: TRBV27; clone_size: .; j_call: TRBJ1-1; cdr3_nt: TGTGCCAGCAGTTGGGGGTTATCCACTGAAGCTTTCTTT; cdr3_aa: CASSWGLSTEAFF
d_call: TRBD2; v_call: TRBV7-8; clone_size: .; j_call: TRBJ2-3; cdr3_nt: TGTGCCAGCAGCCCCCCGACTAGCGGACACCGAGATACGCAGTATTTT; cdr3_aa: CASSPPTSGHRDTQYF